Shown below are 11 T cell receptor beta chains from a single sample sequenced in a study of beta chain features in type 1 diabetes. TCRB transcripts that were expressed got sequenced, as all of the isolated RNA had been reverse transcribed. The protocol was immunoSEQ multiplex PCR, while the TCRdb copy is restricted to in-frame clones and leaves out a portion. The data show nearly 350,000 clones, roughly 8% seen once. The material sequenced was central memory CD4+ T cells from blood. These receptors came from a woman younger than 30 in good health.

The chain employs TRBV2 and TRBJ2-6, with D possibly matching TRBD1 (6 bases). Germline V gene sequence: CDR1 SNHLY, CDR2 FYNNEI. Deletions cut 0 bases from V and 4 bases from J, with 16 bases between. The CDR3 is 18 residues long. CDR3: CASSEAVGAGIGANVLTF. CDR3 nucleotide sequence: TGTGCCAGCAGTGAAGCTGTGGGGGCAGGTATAGGGGCCAACGTCCTGACTTTC.

As to this clone: Being one base from a much bigger clone, this may be a read error. The chain's CDR3 is CASSFDREETQYF. The DNA for the CDR3 is TGTGCCAGCAGCTTTGACAGGGAAGAGACCCAGTACTTC. This chain uses TRBV7-6 with TRBJ2-5, with 7 positions matching TRBD1. The CDR3 has 13 amino acids. V gave up 3 bases and J gave up 3 bases; unmatched junction bases: 1. Germline V gene lookup returns CDR1 SGHVS and CDR2 FNYEAQ.

This clone has only a few counts. The chain has TRBV4-2 and TRBJ2-5; a possible D gene is TRBD2 (6 bases). Germline V lookup: CDR1 LGHNA, CDR2 YNFKEQ. CDR3 length equals 13 residues. V lost 2 bases and J lost 4, with 8 bases in between. The CDR3 here is CASSQSSVETQYF. In DNA, the CDR3 is TGTGCCAGCAGCCAATCTAGCGTAGAGACCCAGTACTTC.

This sequence joins TRBV23-1 and TRBJ2-7, with D possibly matching TRBD2 (5 bases). TRBV23-1 is flagged as an ORF with uncertain function. V was shortened by 2 bases and J by 6 bases, with 14 bases between the two germline ends. CDR3 size: 14 residues. CDR3 sequence reads: CASSQKSGKFEQYF. The CDR3 DNA sequence: TGCGCCAGCAGTCAAAAATCGGGAAAGTTCGAGCAGTACTTC.

This clone showed up just a few times. V is TRBV5-6 and J is TRBJ2-5; no clear D. The assigned J gene may be wrong: the sequence end matches TRBJ2-7 better. CDR3 size: 14 residues. Germline V gene sequence: CDR1 SGHDT, CDR2 YYEEEE. The CDR3, as DNA: TGTGCCAGCAGCTTGGGATGGGAATCCTACGAGCAGTACTTC. It specifies CASSLGWESYEQYF.

The rearrangement links TRBV6-1 to TRBJ2-6, with unresolved D. The CDR3 contains 16 residues. CDR1 MNHNS and CDR2 SASEGT come from the germline V gene. The V gene lost 2 bases and the J gene lost 2 bases, with 10 bases spanning the gap. The CDR3 sequence is CASSEYWVTGANVLTF. The CDR3 DNA follows: TGTGCCAGCAGTGAATACTGGGTGACTGGGGCCAACGTCCTGACTTTC.

In this sample, this clone turned up a few times. The chain has TRBV18 and TRBJ2-5; D is unclear. The ends were cut back, 5 bases at V and 0 bases at J, with 7 bases in the middle. This CDR3 region has 13 residues. CDR1 is KGHSH and CDR2 is LQKENI in the germline V gene. CDR3 DNA: TGTGCCAGCTCATCCGGGTACCAAGAGACCCAGTACTTC. This gives the protein CASSSGYQETQYF.

This chain connects TRBV29-1 to TRBJ2-2; 7 nucleotides match TRBD2. The germline CDR1 and CDR2 sequences are SQVTM and ANQGSEA. The V segment lost 4 bases and the J segment 7 bases; nucleotides outside the gene matches: 15. This CDR3 contains 16 residues. The CDR3 nucleotides are TGCAGCGTTGGAGCGGGGCCGACACAAGGGAACGGGGAGCTGTTTTTT. This translates into CSVGAGPTQGNGELFF.

This clone showed up just a few times. The chain has TRBV14 and TRBJ2-6, with 8 positions matching TRBD2. Germline CDR1 SGHDN, CDR2 FVKESK. J lost 3 bases, V lost 4 bases, and 5 bases had no gene match. CDR3 length equals 16 residues. CDR3 coding DNA: TGTGCCAGCAGCCCTCTAGCGGGCGATGGGGCCAACGTCCTGACTTTC. Amino acid sequence: CASSPLAGDGANVLTF. Together with reference TRBV14 and TRBJ2-6, the CDR3 gives the full variable domain: EAGVTQFPSHSVIEKGQTVTLRCDPISGHDNLYWYRRVMGKEIKFLLHFVKESKQDESGMPNNRFLAERTGGTYSTLKVQPAELEDSGVYFCASSPLAGDGANVLTFGAGSRLTVL.

This clone was detected many times. The chain is built from TRBV7-2 and TRBJ2-3; D is uncertain. There are 14 residues in the CDR3. Germline V gives CDR1 SGHTA, CDR2 FQGNSA. The V and J ends lost 1 base and 2 bases respectively, with 7 bases between them. The CDR3 region is CASSLDRSTDTQYF. The CDR3, as DNA: TGTGCCAGCAGCTTAGACCGATCCACAGATACGCAGTATTTT.

This clone was counted a few times. The rearrangement joins TRBV7-2 to TRBJ2-1; 8 nucleotides match TRBD2. Germline V gives CDR1 SGHTA, CDR2 FQGNSA. The CDR3 sequence is 17 residues long. Losses at the gene ends were 2 bases for V and 0 bases for J; bases not matched to a gene: 6. The CDR3 DNA reads TGTGCCAGCAGCTTAAGGCAGCGGGGGAGCTCCTACAATGAGCAGTTCTTC. This translates into CASSLRQRGSSYNEQFF.